This TCR beta chain was sequenced for a study of T cell repertoires in cytomegalovirus infection. Overall study context: Public TCR beta signatures indicated both CMV infection and matching HLA type.

TCRdb re-called the reads with MiXCR, one entry per CDR3 protein. The table records about 900,000 distinct CDR3 sequences, around 31% of them present only once. On this clonotype itself: Its target is not known.

Germline CDR1 is DFQATT and CDR2 is SNEGSKA (reference sequence). V dropped 5 bases and J dropped 1; count of bases not matched to a gene: 13. The length of the CDR3 is 17 residues. This receptor was taken from a human donor in good health (CMV status not recorded). Some clones in this sample may be carry-over from other donors' samples. The material was cultured CD8+ T cells from PBMCs, obtained from culture after CMV antigen stimulation. The chain couples TRBV20-1 to TRBJ2-3, with TRBD1 matching 9 bases. CDR3 nucleotide sequence: TGCAGTGCTCTCCTACTCCCGCGACAGGGGGGCACAGATACGCAGTATTTT. Translation: CSALLLPRQGGTDTQYF.